This T cell receptor (beta chain) emerged from a study of regulatory T cells in long-lasting Graves disease. Whole-study findings and limits: There was favoring of TRBV28, TRBJ1-2 and TRBJ2-5 in persistent disease.

Trimming took off 4 bases at V and 4 bases at J, with 14 bases between the two ends. The germline CDR1 and CDR2 sequences are SGHRS and YFSETQ. The length of the CDR3 is 15 residues. A remark on this clonotype: Its specificity is unknown.

Time point specified: persistent/refractory GD, antithyroid drugs over 5 years with positive TRAb. PBMCs provided the RNA from which the TCR library was made. By American Thyroid Association guidelines, Graves' disease was diagnosed in the cohort. Library construction for TCR beta used iRepertoire HTBI primers and Arm-PCR of CDR3 regions. TCRdb recomputed calls from the multiplex PCR reads with MiXCR, one row per CDR3 protein. The table records 400,000 or so distinct CDR3 sequences, 23% of them present only once. The sequence was obtained from a female donor with Graves disease. This rearrangement joins TRBV5-1 to TRBJ2-2, with a weak D call TRBD2 (6 bases). The sample in question was peripheral blood mononuclear cells (PBMCs), obtained when the disease was refractory, from a patient treated with antithyroid drugs. The CDR3 coding sequence is TGCGCCAGCAGCGGCCGGGACGGGGGCACCGGGGAGCTGTTTTTT. Its translation: CASSGRDGGTGELFF.